This T cell receptor beta chain was profiled in a study of blood T cell repertoires in COVID-19. Study summary: COVID-19 samples from acute and convalescent phases originated in the United States, Italy and Spain. Sample material is recorded as cDNA or gDNA derived from T cells, B-cell-depleted T cells, or PBMCs.

The assay was immunoSEQ multiplex PCR, and TCRdb's table has in-frame clones only and misses some. Here the sample spans about 480,000 clones, roughly 88% being singletons. The CDR3 length is 15 residues. The V gene's germline CDR1 is GTSNPN and CDR2 SVGIG (reference sequence). V was trimmed by 1 base and J by 10 bases, leaving 20 bases between them. The age range of participants was 18 to 89 years, with residence in roughly 25 US areas. Cohorts were assigned according to the clinical history that participants reported. This sequence originates from a woman aged 40 to 50 who had recovered from COVID-19. The material sequenced was PBMCs or T cells enriched from blood (not recorded which). The J gene is TRBJ2-1, the V gene TRBV30, with D perhaps matching TRBD2 (6 bases). CDR3 in DNA: TGTGCCTGGAGTGCCGGACCAGGAGGGGTTGAAGAGCAGTTCTTC. Encoded protein: CAWSAGPGGVEEQFF.